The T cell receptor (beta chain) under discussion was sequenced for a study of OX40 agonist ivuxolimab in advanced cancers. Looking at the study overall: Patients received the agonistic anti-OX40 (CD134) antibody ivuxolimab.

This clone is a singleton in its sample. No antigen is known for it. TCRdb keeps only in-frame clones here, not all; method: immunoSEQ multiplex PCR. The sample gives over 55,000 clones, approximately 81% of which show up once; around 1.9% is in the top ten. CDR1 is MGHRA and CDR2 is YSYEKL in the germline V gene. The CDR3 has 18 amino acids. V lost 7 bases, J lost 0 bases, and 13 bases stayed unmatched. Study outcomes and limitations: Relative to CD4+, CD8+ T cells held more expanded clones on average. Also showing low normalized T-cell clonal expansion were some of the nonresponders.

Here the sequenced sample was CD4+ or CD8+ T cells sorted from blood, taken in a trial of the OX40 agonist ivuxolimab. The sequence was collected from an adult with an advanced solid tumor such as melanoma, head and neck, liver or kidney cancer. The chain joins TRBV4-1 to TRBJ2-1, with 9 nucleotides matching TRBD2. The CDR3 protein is CASKRLAVPTPSYNEQFF. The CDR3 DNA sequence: TGCGCCAGCAAGAGACTAGCGGTGCCCACACCCTCCTACAATGAGCAGTTCTTC.